The T cell receptor (beta chain) described here comes from a study of patients and donors after allogeneic stem cell transplantation. TCRdb re-derived calls from the RT-PCR reads in MiXCR, one entry per CDR3 protein. The sample lists 400,000 to 450,000 distinct CDR3 sequences, around 16% occurring once. Germline loops: CDR1 DFQATT, CDR2 SNEGSKA (reference sequence). V lost 6 bases and J lost 4, with 13 bases in between. This CDR3 region has 14 residues. The material sequenced was blood, either unsorted or a sorted T cell fraction (not recorded which). This clonotype originated in a human donor who was either an allogeneic HSCT recipient or a stem cell or donor lymphocyte infusion donor (not recorded which). It is not recorded whose cells these are; they may come from a transplant donor. This chain links TRBV20-1 with TRBJ2-6, with D perhaps being TRBD1 or TRBD2 (5 bases each). The CDR3 sequence: CSASRGTGANVLTF. The CDR3 DNA reads TGCAGTGCGAGCCGGGGCACAGGGGCCAACGTCCTGACTTTC.